This T cell receptor beta chain is drawn from a study of T cell responses to AZD1222 COVID-19 vaccine. A word on this clone: Antigen: not known.

Using immunoSEQ multiplex PCR, the repertoire was profiled, and TCRdb retains in-frame clones only, with some absent. The table lists 46,000 or so clones, roughly 87% of them singletons. The CDR3 loop spans 15 amino acids. Germline assignment: CDR1 SGDLS and CDR2 YYNGEE. V was cut by 0 bases and J by 6 bases, with 14 bases left in between. Findings and caveats of the study: Every sample of the repertoires postdated the peak T cell response. Following two doses of AZD1222, Spike-specific TCR breadth and depth rose.

This material consisted of peripheral blood, taken 28 days after the second AZD1222 dose. The sequence was collected from an adult who received the AZD1222 COVID-19 vaccine. V usage is TRBV9 and J usage is TRBJ2-3; D is unclear. The CDR3 nucleotides read TGTGCCAGCAGCGTAGGTTCGGAGTCGTGGGATACGCAGTATTTT. Amino acids: CASSVGSESWDTQYF.